Following are 29 T cell receptor beta chains from one sample sequenced in a study of human CD8 memory T cell subsets. TCR beta libraries were made by UMI-labeled 5' RACE. TCRdb reprocessed the 5' RACE reads and reports one entry per CDR3 protein, with no DNA. Reported are just under 7,500 distinct CDR3 sequences; the ten largest clones contain 20% to 25%. The sequencing input was CD8+ T cells from PBMCs. All receptors come from a human donor in good health.

This chain connects TRBV20-1 to TRBJ2-7. Per germline, CDR1 DFQATT and CDR2 SNEGSKA (reference sequence). This CDR3 region has 12 residues. The CDR3 is CSASKGRHEQYF.

This chain uses TRBV27 with TRBJ1-2; TCRdb names TRBD1, which stays unverified in the absence of DNA. CDR1 MNHEY and CDR2 SMNVEV come from the germline V gene (reference sequence). CDR3 length equals 14 residues. The CDR3 region is CASSLTGGHYGYTF.

This chain connects TRBV27 to TRBJ2-3; TCRdb proposes TRBD1, but this gene call is untestable without DNA. The germline V gene has CDR1 MNHEY and CDR2 SMNVEV (reference sequence). The CDR3 is 17 residues long. CDR3 amino acids: CASSPHRVQASGDTQYF.

The chain links TRBV7-9 to TRBJ2-3. Germline CDR1 reads SEHNR; CDR2 reads FQNEAQ (reference sequence). The CDR3 contains 13 residues. CDR3: CASSGTSVVTQYF.

The V gene is TRBV7-9, the J gene TRBJ2-7; there is no DNA to check the TCRdb D call of TRBD2. Germline V gives CDR1 SEHNR, CDR2 FQNEAQ (reference sequence). The CDR3 has 13 amino acids. The CDR3 is CASSPGTSYEQYF.

The chain uses TRBV29-1 and TRBJ2-1; as DNA is missing, the TRBD2 call by TCRdb cannot be tested. The CDR3 covers 13 residues. Looked up from germline, CDR1 is SQVTM and CDR2 is ANQGSEA. The CDR3 here is CSVVSGPYNEQFF.

V gene TRBV6-1 combines with J gene TRBJ2-3. The CDR3 runs 15 residues. CDR1 and CDR2 (germline): MNHNS, SASEGT. The CDR3 region is CASSEDREFTDTQYF.

The chain employs TRBV7-9 and TRBJ2-1; the TCRdb D gene call, TRBD2, has no DNA to confirm it. From germline, CDR1 is SEHNR and CDR2 FQNEAQ (reference sequence). The CDR3 has 15 amino acids. This CDR3 is CASSYSGSLRNEQFF.

The chain employs TRBV18 and TRBJ2-7; TCRdb's D call, TRBD2, is unchecked because there is no DNA. This CDR3 contains 13 residues. In germline, CDR1 is KGHSH, CDR2 LQKENI. The chain's CDR3 is CASSHVGRYEQYF.

This chain connects TRBV4-3 to TRBJ2-1; TCRdb selects TRBD2, and the lack of DNA leaves this call unchecked. This CDR3 has 17 amino acids. CDR1 is LGHNA, CDR2 YSLEER, per germline. CDR3 in amino acids: CASSQGSSGSVYNEQFF.

The CDR3 here is CASSKGLLNEQYF. This chain connects TRBV28 to TRBJ2-7; lacking DNA, the TRBD2 call made by TCRdb goes unchecked. Germline CDR1 is MDHEN and CDR2 is SYDVKM. There are 13 residues in the CDR3. The whole variable domain, filled in from reference TRBV28 and TRBJ2-7, reads DVKVTQSSRYLVKRTGEKVFLECVQDMDHENMFWYRQDPGLGLRLIYFSYDVKMKEKGDIPEGYSVSREKKERFSLILESASTNQTSMYLCASSKGLLNEQYFGPGTRLTVT.

The rearrangement uses TRBV28 and TRBJ2-7. This CDR3 contains 14 residues. From germline, CDR1 is MDHEN and CDR2 SYDVKM. The CDR3 is CASSPRTNPYEQYF.

This chain joins TRBV7-9 and TRBJ2-5; absent DNA, TCRdb's TRBD2 call cannot be checked. The length of the CDR3 is 15 residues. CDR1 is SEHNR and CDR2 is FQNEAQ in the germline V gene (reference sequence). The CDR3 protein is CASSPASGGEETQYF.

The CDR3 here is CASSQGLAGNNEQFF. V usage is TRBV4-1 and J usage is TRBJ2-1; the D call of TRBD2 rests on TCRdb alone, since no DNA is present to check it. The germline gives CDR1 MGHRA, CDR2 YSYEKL. The CDR3 is 15 residues long.

The chain carries TRBV4-1 and TRBJ2-7; TCRdb indicates TRBD2, and absent DNA this call remains unverified. Germline CDR1 MGHRA, CDR2 YSYEKL. The CDR3 covers 15 residues. CDR3 in amino acids: CASSPGTSGYDEQYF.

The rearrangement uses TRBV28 and TRBJ1-2. The CDR3 loop spans 11 amino acids. Germline loops: CDR1 MDHEN, CDR2 SYDVKM. The CDR3 loop is CASSLRYGYTF.

The V and J genes are TRBV28 and TRBJ2-7; TCRdb calls TRBD1, which cannot be checked without DNA. CDR3 length equals 15 residues. The germline CDR1 and CDR2 sequences are MDHEN and SYDVKM. CDR3 amino acids: CASSGRDSYTYEQYF.

This sequence joins TRBV13 and TRBJ1-1. The CDR3 spans 14 residues. The germline V gene encodes CDR1 PRHDT and CDR2 FYEKMQ (reference sequence). CDR3 residues: CASSLSTGATEAFF.

The chain carries TRBV6-2 or TRBV6-3 and TRBJ1-4; the TCRdb call, TRBD1, lacks DNA for checking. Germline V lookup: CDR1 MNHEY, CDR2 SVGEGT. The CDR3 sequence is 13 residues long. CDR3 protein: CASSSRDNEKLFF.

The gene calls are TRBV30 and TRBJ2-1; the TRBD1 assignment by TCRdb is unverifiable without DNA. Germline CDR1 GTSNPN, CDR2 SVGIG (reference sequence). The CDR3 spans 15 residues. This CDR3 reads CAWRNTGYDYNEQFF.

The V call is TRBV20-1, the J call TRBJ2-3; absent DNA, TCRdb's TRBD1 call cannot be checked. The CDR3 consists of 14 residues. Germline V lookup: CDR1 DFQATT, CDR2 SNEGSKA (reference sequence). The CDR3 here is CSAQGARETDTQYF.

This chain joins TRBV30 and TRBJ1-1. The CDR3 consists of 13 residues. Germline CDR1 reads GTSNPN; CDR2 reads SVGIG (reference sequence). CDR3 amino acids: CAWSVVRNTEAFF.

The V and J genes are TRBV10-1 and TRBJ2-1. Looked up from germline, CDR1 is WNHNN and CDR2 is SYGVQD (reference sequence). The length of the CDR3 is 15 residues. The CDR3 protein is CASRIGGSSYNEQFF.

This clonotype ranks as medium-sized in terms of frequency. The genes are TRBV4-2 and TRBJ1-2. The CDR3 contains 13 residues. Germline V gene data show CDR1 as LGHNA and CDR2 as YNFKEQ. The CDR3: CASSQGTEDGYTF.

The rearrangement links TRBV6-2 or TRBV6-3 to TRBJ2-2. CDR3 size: 14 residues. Germline loops: CDR1 MNHEY, CDR2 SVGEGT. The CDR3: CASSYPLEPGELFF.

CDR3 residues: CASSMAQNTEAFF. The genes are TRBV19 and TRBJ1-1. The CDR3 totals 13 residues. Per germline, CDR1 LNHDA and CDR2 SQIVND (reference sequence).

This clonotype is classed as medium-sized by frequency. The chain couples TRBV29-1 to TRBJ2-3; TCRdb names TRBD1, which stays unverified in the absence of DNA. This CDR3 region has 16 residues. Germline CDR1 and CDR2: SQVTM and ANQGSEA. This CDR3 reads CSVQQIGTGGTDTQYF.

The V gene is TRBV9, the J gene TRBJ2-3. The CDR3 covers 11 residues. CDR1 and CDR2 (germline): SGDLS, YYNGEE. CDR3 residues: CASSVGGTQYF.

This CDR3 reads CAISELQAYEQYF. This sequence joins TRBV10-3 and TRBJ2-7. Germline CDR1 is ENHRY and CDR2 is SYGVKD. This CDR3 is 13 amino acids long.